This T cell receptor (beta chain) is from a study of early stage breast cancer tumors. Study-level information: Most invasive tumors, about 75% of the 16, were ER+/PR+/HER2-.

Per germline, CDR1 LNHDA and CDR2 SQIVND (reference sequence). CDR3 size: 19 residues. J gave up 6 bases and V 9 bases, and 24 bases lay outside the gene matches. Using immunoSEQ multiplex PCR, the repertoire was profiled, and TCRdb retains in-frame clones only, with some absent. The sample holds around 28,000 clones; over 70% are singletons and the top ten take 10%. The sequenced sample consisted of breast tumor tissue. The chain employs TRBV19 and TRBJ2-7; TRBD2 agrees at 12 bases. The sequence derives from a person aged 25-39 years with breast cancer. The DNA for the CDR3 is TGTGCCAGCTCCCCCAGACTAGCGGGAGTCGTCCCCACCCTTTCCGAGCAGTACTTC. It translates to CASSPRLAGVVPTLSEQYF. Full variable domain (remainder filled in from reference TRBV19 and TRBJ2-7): DGGITQSPKYLFRKEGQNVTLSCEQNLNHDAMYWYRQDPGQGLRLIYYSQIVNDFQKGDIAEGYSVSREKKESFPLTVTSAQKNPTAFYLCASSPRLAGVVPTLSEQYFGPGTRLTVT.